This is a list of T cell receptor beta chains from one sample in a study of blood T cell repertoires in COVID-19. TCRdb's table, derived via immunoSEQ multiplex PCR, lists solely in-frame clones and lacks some. The data contain 20,000 to 25,000 clones, over 65% of them singletons. Sequenced sample: peripheral blood. These receptors originate from a human donor in a cohort sampled during active or convalescent COVID-19. The conserved cysteine and the conserved F or W are not part of the CDR3 here. Fields, in order: V gene, J gene, CDR3 protein.

TRBV6-5	TRBJ2-3	ASSPGGSNTDTQY
TRBV5-1	TRBJ1-2	ASSSQGINYGYT
TRBV6-5	TRBJ2-3	ASRGGFKTDTQY
TRBV15	TRBJ1-4	ATSLDRGREKLF
TRBV6-5	TRBJ2-7	ASRPRGTGPYEQY
TRBV10-2	TRBJ2-2	ASRGIGQKTNTGELF
TRBV19	TRBJ2-1	ASSIVGLRNEQF
TRBV2	TRBJ1-1	ASSEWQGDMNTEAF
TRBV29-1	TRBJ1-4	SVESRGYEKLF
TRBV18	TRBJ1-6	ASSPQRFYNSPLH
TRBV3-1/TRBV3-2	TRBJ1-5	ASSQVGGSNQPQH
TRBV6-1	TRBJ1-5	ASSEPGGVRPQH
TRBV6-6	TRBJ1-1	ASSSVRTTEAF
TRBV6-6	TRBJ1-6	ASSPYRGWYSPLH
TRBV2	TRBJ1-6	ASSDSAPWEPNSPLH
TRBV6-5	TRBJ2-2	ASSYSEGGVTGELF
TRBV7-8	TRBJ2-1	ASSLVRDEQF
TRBV2	TRBJ2-7	ASRTVSYEQY
TRBV4-3	TRBJ1-2	ASSQGNRGSGYT
TRBV9	TRBJ1-2	ASSLQGRGYT
TRBV13	TRBJ1-1	ASIEGGQGPEAF
TRBV19	TRBJ1-1	ASSIWQGKNTEAF
TRBV11-2	TRBJ2-1	ASSSLGGIEPEQF
TRBV27	TRBJ1-1	ASSTQPGRNTEAF
TRBV5-5	TRBJ2-3	ASSLVQSDTQY
TRBV19	TRBJ1-5	ASSIGSRWVDQPQH
TRBV7-8	TRBJ2-2	ASSLSGGARTGELF
TRBV20-1	TRBJ1-5	SASSGRGQGNQPQH
TRBV2	TRBJ1-2	ASVSFNYGYT
TRBV4-1	TRBJ1-5	ASSQFDPRDSSNQPQH
TRBV7-8	TRBJ2-5	ASSIRDSLGETQY
TRBV5-8	TRBJ2-1	ASSPGWTGSYNEQF
TRBV5-1	TRBJ2-5	ASSLVAGAGGQETQY
TRBV6-5	TRBJ2-7	ASSLTSGRRLSEQY
TRBV5-1	TRBJ2-2	ASSLAGGNTGELF
TRBV28	TRBJ1-2	ASSDTTNYGYT
TRBV27	TRBJ2-3	ASSWRLPGSGKSDTQY
TRBV11-2	TRBJ1-4	ASSLHFFYSGDEKLF
TRBV18	TRBJ2-3	ASSPSQGATDTQY
TRBV9	TRBJ2-7	ASSVGVLADYEQY
TRBV20-1	TRBJ1-2	SAWAFYGYT
TRBV25-1	TRBJ1-3	ASSKQHTIY